Following are 27 T cell receptor beta chains from one sample sequenced in a study of shared clonotypes between healthy human individuals. Profiled with immunoSEQ multiplex PCR; TCRdb holds only in-frame clones, not every one. The sample has approximately 980,000 clones; approximately 76% are singletons. Input material: memory CD4+ T cells sorted from blood. Subset here: CD45RA-negative fraction. The receptors were gathered from a man aged 18 to 35 in good health.

V is TRBV11-3 and J is TRBJ2-3, with TRBD2 matching 10 bases. This CDR3 contains 15 residues. Germline CDR1 reads SGHNT; CDR2 reads YENEEA. The trim removed 1 base at V and 3 bases at J, leaving 1 base unmatched. CDR3 sequence (DNA): TGTGCCAGCAGCTTAGGGGGACTAGCGACAGATACGCAGTATTTT. Translated, it gives CASSLGGLATDTQYF. The full variable domain, completed using reference TRBV11-3 and TRBJ2-3, is EAGVVQSPRYKIIEKKQPVAFWCNPISGHNTLYWYLQNLGQGPELLIRYENEEAVDDSQLPKDRFSAERLKGVDSTLKIQPAELGDSAVYLCASSLGGLATDTQYFGPGTRLTVL.

The rearrangement joins TRBV19 to TRBJ2-1; 9 nucleotides align to TRBD1. The V gene's germline CDR1 is LNHDA and CDR2 SQIVND (reference sequence). There are 15 residues in the CDR3. The trim removed 4 bases at V and 7 bases at J, leaving 8 bases unmatched. In DNA form, the CDR3 reads TGTGCCAGTAGTACCGGGACAGGGTTAGGGAATGAGCAGTTCTTC. This codes for CASSTGTGLGNEQFF.

This chain uses TRBV7-6 with TRBJ2-5; no definite D call. Deletions cut 5 bases from V and 2 bases from J, with 15 bases between. The CDR3 has 15 amino acids. Germline V gene sequence: CDR1 SGHVS, CDR2 FNYEAQ. The CDR3 coding sequence is TGTGCCAGCAGCCCCGCAATCTTGGATCAAGAGACCCAGTACTTC. It encodes CASSPAILDQETQYF.

This clone was seen a single time. The CDR3 DNA sequence: TGTGCCACCGGTAGCGGGGGGGCGGTCTACGAGCAGTACTTC. This translates into CATGSGGAVYEQYF. The chain uses TRBV2 and TRBJ2-7; 11 bases agree with TRBD2. The V and J ends lost 10 bases and 3 bases, in that order; junction bases with no gene match: 8. This CDR3 spans 14 amino acids. Germline-derived CDR1 and CDR2 are SNHLY and FYNNEI.

The chain links TRBV27 to TRBJ2-7, with D hard to call. Germline lookup yields CDR1 MNHEY and CDR2 SMNVEV (reference sequence). This CDR3 contains 14 residues. V dropped 3 bases and J dropped 5 bases, with 14 bases sitting between them. CDR3 sequence reads: CASSFDGRPNEQYF. CDR3 in DNA: TGTGCCAGCAGTTTCGACGGTAGGCCTAACGAGCAGTACTTC.

V usage is TRBV29-1 and J usage is TRBJ2-3; 8 nucleotides match TRBD2. The germline CDR1 and CDR2 sequences are SQVTM and ANQGSEA. V trimming: 5 bases; J trimming: 2 bases; junction bases outside the gene matches: 9. The CDR3 contains 15 residues. Here the CDR3 DNA reads TGCAGCGTTCGACCCGGGACTAGTCCCACAGATACGCAGTATTTT. Translation gives CSVRPGTSPTDTQYF.

Of note for this clone: Other DNA sequences in this specimen translate into the identical CDR3. The chain uses TRBV9 and TRBJ1-4; TRBD1 agrees at 8 bases. Germline CDR1 and CDR2: SGDLS and YYNGEE. The CDR3 covers 15 residues. The ends lost 1 base at V and 7 bases at J; junction bases unmatched: 6. In nucleotides, the CDR3 is TGTGCCAGCAGCGTACTGACAGGGGTGGGTGAAAAACTGTTTTTT. Amino acids: CASSVLTGVGEKLFF.

The V call is TRBV7-9, the J call TRBJ1-1; TRBD1 is a possible D gene (6 bases). With 8 bases removed from V and 4 bases from J, the gap between germline ends came to 17 bases. Germline V gene data show CDR1 as SEHNR and CDR2 as FQNEAQ (reference sequence). The CDR3 totals 14 residues. Here the CDR3 reads CASDGGLGSTEAFF. The CDR3 nucleotides are TGTGCCAGCGATGGGGGCCTTGGGAGCACTGAAGCTTTCTTT.

In regard to this clone: A much larger clone lies a single base off, so this may be a read error. The chain's CDR3 is CASSHSGNTIYF. CDR3 sequence (DNA): TGTGCCAGCAGCCACTCTGGAAACACCATATATTTT. The chain joins TRBV11-1 to TRBJ1-3, with D uncertain. Germline values: CDR1 SGHAT, CDR2 FQDESV (reference sequence). The V end lost 5 bases, the J end lost 0 bases, and 2 bases lay between the germline ends. CDR3 length: 12 residues.

This chain links TRBV10-3 with TRBJ2-5; D might be TRBD2 (6 bases). Germline CDR1 and CDR2: ENHRY and SYGVKD. Trimming stripped 6 bases from V and 5 bases from J, with 13 bases between. The CDR3 totals 13 residues. CDR3 nucleotide sequence: TGTGCCATCAGCGCGGGACCTGGGGAGACCCAGTACTTC. Its translation: CAISAGPGETQYF.

V usage is TRBV4-3 and J usage is TRBJ2-3; 7 positions agree with TRBD2. In germline, CDR1 is LGHNA, CDR2 YSLEER. J was trimmed by 2 bases and V by 0 bases; bases with no gene match: 11. The CDR3 runs 18 residues. CDR3 region: CASSQDLGGSLVTDTQYF. In nucleotides, the CDR3 is TGCGCCAGCAGCCAAGATCTAGGCGGGAGTTTGGTCACAGATACGCAGTATTTT.

The rearrangement joins TRBV5-4 to TRBJ1-2, with 9 bases lining up with TRBD1. CDR3 length equals 15 residues. Germline CDR1 is SGHNT and CDR2 is YYREEE (reference sequence). V dropped 0 bases and J dropped 8; count of bases not matched to a gene: 8. The CDR3 DNA is TGTGCCAGCAGCTTGGGGGACAGGGAAGTTCTCGGCTACACCTTC. Translating it yields CASSLGDREVLGYTF.

A note on this clone: Other DNA sequences within the sample encode an identical CDR3. The chain links TRBV6-1 to TRBJ2-7, with TRBD1 matching 9 bases. The J segment lost 4 bases and the V segment lost 3 bases, leaving 7 bases of the junction unmatched. There are 15 residues in the CDR3. The germline V gene has CDR1 MNHNS and CDR2 SASEGT. The CDR3 bases are TGTGCCAGCAGTGAGTCCGGGACAGGGTCGTACGAGCAGTACTTC. The encoded protein is CASSESGTGSYEQYF.

This clone was counted once. The CDR3 coding sequence is TGTGCCATCAGTGAGACCGGGACAATCTATGGCTACACCTTC. Translating gives CAISETGTIYGYTF. The rearrangement links TRBV10-3 to TRBJ1-2, with a possible D match to TRBD1 (6 bases). The CDR3 spans 14 residues. CDR1 and CDR2 from the germline V gene are ENHRY and SYGVKD. Trimming cost V 2 bases and J 4 bases, with 11 bases left between them.

Note on this clone: At the DNA level, this CDR3 is encoded by other sequences in the same sample as well. The chain uses TRBV6-1 and TRBJ1-2; D ambiguous. V was cut by 3 bases and J by 6 bases, with 5 bases left in between. The CDR3 sequence is 11 residues long. Germline-derived CDR1 and CDR2 are MNHNS and SASEGT. The CDR3 region is CASSELHGYTF. For the CDR3, the DNA is TGTGCCAGCAGTGAGCTACATGGCTACACCTTC.

This sequence joins TRBV5-1 and TRBJ2-7, with D perhaps matching TRBD1 (6 bases). Germline loops: CDR1 SGHRS, CDR2 YFSETQ. Trimming cost V 4 bases and J 5 bases, with 13 bases left between them. The CDR3 loop spans 13 amino acids. The CDR3 region has the DNA TGCGCCAGCAGCAGAGAAGGGGGACACGAGCAGTACTTC. Amino acid sequence: CASSREGGHEQYF. The variable domain in full, with the rest retrieved from reference TRBV5-1 and TRBJ2-7, is KAGVTQTPRYLIKTRGQQVTLSCSPISGHRSVSWYQQTPGQGLQFLFEYFSETQRNKGNFPGRFSGRQFSNSRSEMNVSTLELGDSALYLCASSREGGHEQYFGPGTRLTVT.

As regards this clone: A much larger clone is a single base away; this may be a read error. This chain links TRBV2 with TRBJ2-7; D gene ambiguous. The CDR3 is made up of 10 amino acids. Trimming removed 3 bases at V and 5 bases at J, with 2 bases between. CDR1 is SNHLY and CDR2 is FYNNEI in the germline V gene. The CDR3 sequence: CASSENEQYF. CDR3 in DNA: TGTGCCAGCAGTGAGAACGAGCAGTACTTC.

This sequence joins TRBV30 and TRBJ2-1; 10 bases map to TRBD2. With 4 bases clipped from V and 6 bases from J, the junction kept 6 bases outside the gene matches. The CDR3 consists of 14 residues. CDR1 and CDR2 (germline): GTSNPN, SVGIG (reference sequence). CDR3 amino acids: CAWTSGGRGNEQFF. The CDR3 DNA is TGTGCCTGGACTAGCGGGGGAAGGGGCAATGAGCAGTTCTTC.

The J gene is TRBJ2-3, the V gene TRBV6-5; 8 positions match TRBD1. V shed 8 bases and J 11 bases; nucleotides not matched to a gene: 9. The CDR3 is 12 amino acids. The V gene's germline CDR1 is MNHEY and CDR2 SVGAGI. The CDR3 sequence is CASGRGPWEQYF. In DNA, the CDR3 is TGTGCCAGCGGCAGGGGGCCCTGGGAGCAGTATTTT.

The gene calls are TRBV7-9 and TRBJ2-1; D may be TRBD1 or TRBD2 (6 bases each). Germline CDR1 is SEHNR and CDR2 is FQNEAQ (reference sequence). The V gene lost 7 bases and the J gene lost 9 bases, with 22 bases spanning the gap. The CDR3 is 15 residues long. This CDR3 is CASISYPAEGGEQFF. CDR3 nucleotide sequence: TGTGCCAGCATCTCTTATCCGGCGGAGGGGGGTGAGCAGTTCTTC.

The sample holds a few counts of this clone. V usage is TRBV30 and J usage is TRBJ1-4; D perhaps matches TRBD1 (5 bases). This CDR3 spans 15 amino acids. Trimming took 3 bases from V and 7 from J, leaving 18 bases between them. Germline-derived CDR1 and CDR2 are GTSNPN and SVGIG (reference sequence). CDR3 residues: CAWSPHSPRGEKLFF. The CDR3 DNA reads as TGTGCCTGGAGCCCTCACTCACCTAGGGGTGAAAAACTGTTTTTT.

The chain combines TRBV6-1 with TRBJ1-1; D call uncertain. In germline, CDR1 is MNHNS, CDR2 SASEGT. Trimming took 1 base from V and 3 from J, leaving 21 bases between them. CDR3 size: 18 residues. CDR3 region: CASSEDLIWRLRDTEAFF. CDR3 coding DNA: TGTGCCAGCAGTGAAGATCTAATTTGGAGGCTTCGGGACACTGAAGCTTTCTTT.

V and J are TRBV6-5 and TRBJ2-3; D remains unclear. V lost 6 bases and J lost 1, with 11 bases in between. CDR1 is MNHEY, CDR2 SVGAGI, per germline. The CDR3 has 14 amino acids. This CDR3 reads CASSLIGGTDTQYF. The CDR3 DNA reads as TGTGCCAGCAGCCTCATCGGCGGCACAGATACGCAGTATTTT.

V and J are TRBV7-2 and TRBJ2-2; D is uncertain. The V end was cut by 3 bases, the J end by 0 bases, with 8 bases between. The germline V gene has CDR1 SGHTA and CDR2 FQGNSA. The CDR3 contains 15 residues. In nucleotides, the CDR3 is TGTGCCAGCAGCTTTCGGGTGGCGAACACCGGGGAGCTGTTTTTT. Its protein is CASSFRVANTGELFF.

The chain carries TRBV4-3 and TRBJ2-7, with a weak D call TRBD2 (6 bases). The length of the CDR3 is 14 residues. V was cut by 2 bases and J by 7 bases, with 15 bases left in between. Looked up from germline, CDR1 is LGHNA and CDR2 is YSLEER. The DNA for the CDR3 is TGCGCCAGCAGCCAACAAGGAGGGGCCGGAGAGCAGTACTTC. Translated, it gives CASSQQGGAGEQYF.

The genes are TRBV6-1 and TRBJ1-1; D remains ambiguous. Germline assignment: CDR1 MNHNS and CDR2 SASEGT. V was clipped by 0 bases and J by 6 bases, with 5 bases between them. The CDR3 covers 12 residues. CDR3 amino acids: CASSEARAEAFF. Here the CDR3 DNA reads TGTGCCAGCAGTGAAGCTCGGGCTGAAGCTTTCTTT.

The rearrangement links TRBV12-5 to TRBJ2-3, with D tentatively TRBD1 or TRBD2 (5 bases each). The germline V gene encodes CDR1 LGHNT and CDR2 FRNRAP. This CDR3 is 15 amino acids long. The V gene lost 3 bases and the J gene lost 6 bases, with 16 bases spanning the gap. The chain's CDR3 is CASGLGTARPDTQYF. The DNA for the CDR3 is TGTGCTAGTGGTTTAGGGACGGCCCGCCCCGATACGCAGTATTTT.